This entry lists 10 T cell receptor beta chains sequenced from one sample in a study of blood T cell repertoires in COVID-19. Here immunoSEQ multiplex PCR was the method, and the copy in TCRdb shows in-frame clones only, minus some. This sample carries a few hundred thousand clones, around 80% of them seen once, and the ten largest clones take 18%. Sequencing was carried out using peripheral blood. These receptors all come from a woman aged 80 or over with active or convalescent COVID-19.

The chain couples TRBV18 to TRBJ2-5; 7 bases fit TRBD2. CDR3 length equals 16 residues. Per germline, CDR1 KGHSH and CDR2 LQKENI. Germline trimming cut 2 bases from V and 1 base from J; bases unmatched to any gene: 7. CDR3 residues: CASSPSLAVGQETQYF. CDR3 bases: TGTGCCAGCTCACCATCCCTAGCGGTTGGCCAAGAGACCCAGTACTTC.

Only one count was recorded for this clone. The V gene is TRBV10-3, the J gene TRBJ1-6, with D maybe TRBD1 (5 bases). The germline V gene encodes CDR1 ENHRY and CDR2 SYGVKD. V was shortened by 4 bases and J by 5 bases, with 12 bases between the two germline ends. The CDR3 runs to 15 residues. The CDR3 here is CAISGGGRDNSPLHF. Written as DNA, the CDR3 is TGTGCCATCAGTGGGGGGGGTCGGGATAATTCACCCCTCCACTTT.

The genes are TRBV5-1 and TRBJ2-4; possible D gene TRBD2, 5 bases. Germline V CDR1 and CDR2: SGHRS, YFSETQ. V shed 0 bases and J shed 2 bases, with 12 bases lying between them. The CDR3 length is 16 residues. In nucleotides, the CDR3 is TGCGCCAGCAGCTTGGTTCCCGGGAATTCCAAAAACATTCAGTACTTC. Its translation is CASSLVPGNSKNIQYF.

This chain joins TRBV5-4 and TRBJ2-5; 8 bases match TRBD1. CDR3 size: 15 residues. Germline V gene lookup returns CDR1 SGHNT and CDR2 YYREEE (reference sequence). Unmatched junction bases numbered 6, after V lost 3 bases and J lost 2 bases. The CDR3 nucleotides are TGTGCCAGCAGCTCAAACCGACAGGGGCAAGAGACCCAGTACTTC. It specifies CASSSNRQGQETQYF.

A few counts support this clone. The chain employs TRBV5-6 and TRBJ2-1, with 9 bases aligning to TRBD2. V gave up 2 bases and J gave up 4 bases; unmatched junction bases: 10. Germline V gene sequence: CDR1 SGHDT, CDR2 YYEEEE. This CDR3 contains 17 residues. The CDR3 nucleotides are TGTGCCAGCAGCTTTGGCGGGGGGGTCCTTTTTTACAATGAGCAGTTCTTC. This sequence encodes CASSFGGGVLFYNEQFF.

This chain uses TRBV30 with TRBJ1-2, with TRBD1 identical over 10 bases. CDR1 GTSNPN and CDR2 SVGIG come from the germline V gene (reference sequence). V trimming: 3 bases; J trimming: 5 bases; junction bases outside the gene matches: 6. The CDR3 consists of 14 residues. The CDR3 coding sequence is TGTGCCTGGAGCAGGGACAGGGGATTTTATGGCTACACCTTC. It translates to CAWSRDRGFYGYTF.

The chain is built from TRBV7-2 and TRBJ1-1, with 8 nucleotides matching TRBD1. J gave up 1 base and V 4 bases, and 5 bases lay outside the gene matches. CDR1 SGHTA and CDR2 FQGNSA come from the germline V gene. This CDR3 has 15 amino acids. CDR3 nucleotides: TGTGCCAGCAGCTATCGGACAGGGTGGAACACTGAAGCTTTCTTT. It is translated as CASSYRTGWNTEAFF. The variable domain in full, with the rest retrieved from reference TRBV7-2 and TRBJ1-1, is GAGVSQSPSNKVTEKGKDVELRCDPISGHTALYWYRQSLGQGLEFLIYFQGNSAPDKSGLPSDRFSAERTGGSVSTLTIQRTQQEDSAVYLCASSYRTGWNTEAFFGQGTRLTVV.

This clone occurred once. The chain is built from TRBV11-2 and TRBJ1-1; 7 bases agree with TRBD1. CDR3 length: 16 residues. CDR1 and CDR2 (germline): SGHAT, FQNNGV. The junction had 6 bases not matched to a gene; V was cut back by 1 base and J by 1 base. The CDR3 sequence is CASSLAGRGTNTEAFF. The CDR3 DNA reads TGTGCCAGCAGCTTAGCCGGCAGGGGGACGAACACTGAAGCTTTCTTT. Based on the CDR3 plus reference TRBV11-2 and TRBJ1-1, the full variable domain is EAGVAQSPRYKIIEKRQSVAFWCNPISGHATLYWYQQILGQGPKLLIQFQNNGVVDDSQLPKDRFSAERLKGVDSTLKIQPAKLEDSAVYLCASSLAGRGTNTEAFFGQGTRLTVV.

The chain carries TRBV3-1 (or the pseudogene TRBV3-2) and TRBJ2-5, with D perhaps TRBD1 (6 bases). The CDR3 runs to 12 residues. V was cut by 1 base and J by 10 bases, with 10 bases left in between. CDR1 and CDR2 (germline): LGHDT, YNNKEL (reference sequence). CDR3 in amino acids: CASSQVRGGQYF. Here the CDR3 DNA reads TGTGCCAGCAGCCAAGTTCGAGGGGGCCAGTACTTC.

In its sample, this clone was seen once. The chain links TRBV19 to TRBJ1-1; possibly TRBD1 for D (6 bases). Germline V lookup: CDR1 LNHDA, CDR2 SQIVND (reference sequence). With 9 bases removed from V and 1 base from J, the gap between germline ends came to 15 bases. The CDR3 is made up of 14 amino acids. CDR3 coding DNA: TGTGCCAGCTTTACCGGGACACCGAACACTGAAGCTTTCTTT. This encodes CASFTGTPNTEAFF.